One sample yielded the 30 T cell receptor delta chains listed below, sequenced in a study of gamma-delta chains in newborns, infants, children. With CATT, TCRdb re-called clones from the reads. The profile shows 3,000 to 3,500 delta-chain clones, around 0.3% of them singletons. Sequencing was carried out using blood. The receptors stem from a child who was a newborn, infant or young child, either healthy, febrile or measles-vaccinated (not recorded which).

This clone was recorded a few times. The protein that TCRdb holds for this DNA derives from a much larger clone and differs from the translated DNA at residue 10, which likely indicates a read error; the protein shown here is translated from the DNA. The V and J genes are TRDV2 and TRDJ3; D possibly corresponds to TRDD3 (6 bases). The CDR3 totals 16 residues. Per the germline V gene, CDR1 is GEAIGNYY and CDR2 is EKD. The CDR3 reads CACDPIHGWGTRQMFF. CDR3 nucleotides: TGTGCCTGTGACCCGATACACGGCTGGGGCACCCGACAGATGTTTTTC.

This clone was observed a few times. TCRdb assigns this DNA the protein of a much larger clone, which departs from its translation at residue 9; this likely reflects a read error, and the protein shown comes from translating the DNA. The CDR3: CACDTGIRCTDKLIF. The DNA of the CDR3 is TGTGCCTGTGACACGGGGATTCGGTGCACCGATAAACTCATCTTT. The V call is TRDV2, the J call TRDJ1; tentative D call: TRDD3 (6 bases). The V gene's germline CDR1 is GEAIGNYY and CDR2 EKD. This CDR3 comprises 15 residues. V was clipped by 1 base and J by 1 base, with 12 bases between them.

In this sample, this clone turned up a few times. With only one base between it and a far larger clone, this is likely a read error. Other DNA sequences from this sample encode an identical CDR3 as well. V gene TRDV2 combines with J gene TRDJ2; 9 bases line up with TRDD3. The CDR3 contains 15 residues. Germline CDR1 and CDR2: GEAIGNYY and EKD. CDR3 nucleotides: TGTGCCTGTGATGTACTGGGGGACCCGACAGCCCAACTCTTCTTT. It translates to CACDVLGDPTAQLFF.

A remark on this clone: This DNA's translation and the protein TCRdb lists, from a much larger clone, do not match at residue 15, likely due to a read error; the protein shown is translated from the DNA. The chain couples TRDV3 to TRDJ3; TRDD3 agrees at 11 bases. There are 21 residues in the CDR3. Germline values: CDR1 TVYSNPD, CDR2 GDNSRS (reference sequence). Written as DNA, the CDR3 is TGTGCCTTTTGGTGGGGACTGGGGGATAGGCCTGTCTCCTGGGGCACCCGACAGATGTTTTTC. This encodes CAFWWGLGDRPVSWGTRQMFF.

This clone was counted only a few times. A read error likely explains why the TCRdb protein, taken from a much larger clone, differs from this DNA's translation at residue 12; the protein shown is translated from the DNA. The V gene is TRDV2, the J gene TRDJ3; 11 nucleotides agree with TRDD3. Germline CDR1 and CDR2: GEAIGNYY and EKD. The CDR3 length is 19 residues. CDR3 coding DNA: TGTGCCTGTGACACCGTACTGGGGGATAGCTCCCGGGACACCCGACAGATGTTTTTC. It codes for CACDTVLGDSSRDTRQMFF.

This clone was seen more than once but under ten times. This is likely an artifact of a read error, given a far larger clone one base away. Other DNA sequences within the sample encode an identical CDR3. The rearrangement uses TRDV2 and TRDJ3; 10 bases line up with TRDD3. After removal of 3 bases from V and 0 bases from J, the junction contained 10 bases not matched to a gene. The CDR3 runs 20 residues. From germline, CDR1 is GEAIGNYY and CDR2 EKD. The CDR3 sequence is CACDARWGIPGSWDTRQMFF. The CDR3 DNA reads TGTGCCTGTGACGCGCGATGGGGGATACCAGGCTCCTGGGACACCCGACAGATGTTTTTC.

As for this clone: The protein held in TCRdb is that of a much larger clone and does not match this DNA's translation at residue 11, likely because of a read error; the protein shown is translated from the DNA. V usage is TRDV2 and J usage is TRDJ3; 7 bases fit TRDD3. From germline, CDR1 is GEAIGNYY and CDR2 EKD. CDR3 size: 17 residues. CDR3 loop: CACDTWGSSWNTRQMFF. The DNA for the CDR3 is TGTGCCTGTGACACCTGGGGGAGCTCCTGGAACACCCGACAGATGTTTTTC.

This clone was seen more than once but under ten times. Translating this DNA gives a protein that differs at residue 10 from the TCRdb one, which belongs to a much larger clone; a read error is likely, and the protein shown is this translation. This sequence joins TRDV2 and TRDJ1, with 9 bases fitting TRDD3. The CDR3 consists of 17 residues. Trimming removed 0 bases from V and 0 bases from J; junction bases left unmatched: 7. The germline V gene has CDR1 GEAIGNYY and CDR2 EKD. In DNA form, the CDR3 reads TGTGCCTGTGACACCGTTAGGGGATACGGGTACACCGATAAACTCATCTTT. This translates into CACDTVRGYGYTDKLIF.

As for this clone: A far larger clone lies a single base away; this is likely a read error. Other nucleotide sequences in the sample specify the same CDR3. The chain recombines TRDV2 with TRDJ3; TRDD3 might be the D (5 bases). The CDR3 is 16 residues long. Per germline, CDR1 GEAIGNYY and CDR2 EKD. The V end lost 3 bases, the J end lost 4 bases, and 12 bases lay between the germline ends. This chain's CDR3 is CACDPIHGWDTRQMFF. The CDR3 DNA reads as TGTGCCTGTGACCCGATACACGGATGGGACACCCGACAGATGTTTTTC.

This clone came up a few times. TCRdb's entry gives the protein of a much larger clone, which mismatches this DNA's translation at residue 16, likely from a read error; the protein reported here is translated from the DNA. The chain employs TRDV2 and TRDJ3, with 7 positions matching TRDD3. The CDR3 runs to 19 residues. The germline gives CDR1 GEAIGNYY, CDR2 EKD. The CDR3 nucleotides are TGTGCCTGTGACACCGTCTGGGGGGTGAGCTCCTGGGACACCCGACGGATGTTTTTC. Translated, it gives CACDTVWGVSSWDTRRMFF.

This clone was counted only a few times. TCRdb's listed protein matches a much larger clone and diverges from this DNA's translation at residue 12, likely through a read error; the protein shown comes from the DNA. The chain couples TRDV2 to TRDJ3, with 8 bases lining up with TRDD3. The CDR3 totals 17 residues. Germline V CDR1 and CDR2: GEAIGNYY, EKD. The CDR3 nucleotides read TGTGCCTGTGACAGGCTGGGGGACCCCTGGGACATCCGACAGATGTTTTTC. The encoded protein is CACDRLGDPWDIRQMFF.

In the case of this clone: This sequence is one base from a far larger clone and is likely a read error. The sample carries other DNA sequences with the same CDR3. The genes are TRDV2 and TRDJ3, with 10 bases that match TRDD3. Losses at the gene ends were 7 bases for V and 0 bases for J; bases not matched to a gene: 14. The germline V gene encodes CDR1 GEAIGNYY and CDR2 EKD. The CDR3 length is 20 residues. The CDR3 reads CACDARWGIPGSWDTRQMFF. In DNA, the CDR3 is TGTGCCTGCGACGCACGATGGGGGATACCAGGCTCCTGGGACACCCGACAGATGTTTTTC.

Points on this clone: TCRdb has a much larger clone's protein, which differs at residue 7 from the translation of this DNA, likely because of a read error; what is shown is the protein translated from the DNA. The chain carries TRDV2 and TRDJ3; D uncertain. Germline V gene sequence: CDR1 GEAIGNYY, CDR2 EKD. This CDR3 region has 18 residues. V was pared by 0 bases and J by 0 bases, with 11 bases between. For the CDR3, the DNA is TGTGCCTGTGACACCTTGCCGGTACCCTCCTGGGACACCCGACAGATGTTTTTC. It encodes CACDTLPVPSWDTRQMFF.

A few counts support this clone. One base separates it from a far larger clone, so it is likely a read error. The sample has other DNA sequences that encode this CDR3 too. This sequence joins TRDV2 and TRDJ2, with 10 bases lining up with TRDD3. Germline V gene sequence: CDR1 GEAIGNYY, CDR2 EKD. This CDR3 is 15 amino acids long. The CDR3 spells CACDSTGGLTAQLFF. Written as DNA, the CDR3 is TGTGCCTGTGACAGTACTGGGGGATTGACAGCGCAACTCTTCTTT.

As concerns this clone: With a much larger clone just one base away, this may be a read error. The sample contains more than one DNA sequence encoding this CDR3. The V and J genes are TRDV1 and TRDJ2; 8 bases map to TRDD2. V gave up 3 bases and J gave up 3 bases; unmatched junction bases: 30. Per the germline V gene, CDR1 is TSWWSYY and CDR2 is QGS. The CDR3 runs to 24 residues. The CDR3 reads CALGDLPTRAKLTLLEALTAQLFF. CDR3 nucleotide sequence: TGTGCTCTTGGGGATCTTCCTACGAGGGCTAAGCTCACACTTTTAGAAGCTCTGACAGCACAACTCTTCTTT.

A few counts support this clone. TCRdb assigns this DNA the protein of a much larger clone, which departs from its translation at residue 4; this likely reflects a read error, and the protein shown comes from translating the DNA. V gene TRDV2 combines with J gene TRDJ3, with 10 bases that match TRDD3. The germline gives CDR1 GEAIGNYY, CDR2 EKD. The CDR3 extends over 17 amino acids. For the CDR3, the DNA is TGTGCCTGTGGCACCTGGGGGATATCCTGGGACACCCGACAGATGTTTTTC. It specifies CACGTWGISWDTRQMFF.

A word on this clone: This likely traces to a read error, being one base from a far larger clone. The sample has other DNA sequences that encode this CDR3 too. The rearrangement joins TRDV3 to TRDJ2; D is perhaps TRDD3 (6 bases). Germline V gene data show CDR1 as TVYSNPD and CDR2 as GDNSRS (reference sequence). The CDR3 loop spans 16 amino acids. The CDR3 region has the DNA TGTGCCTTTAAACGGTGGGGGCAAGCTTTGACGGCACAACTCTTCTTT. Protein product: CAFKRWGQALTAQLFF.

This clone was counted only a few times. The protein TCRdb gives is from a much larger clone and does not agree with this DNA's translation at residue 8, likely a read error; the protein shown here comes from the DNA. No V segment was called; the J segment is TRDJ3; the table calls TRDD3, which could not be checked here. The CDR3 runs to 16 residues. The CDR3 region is CACDWGSYWDTRQMFF. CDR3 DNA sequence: TGTGCCTGTGACTGGGGGAGCTACTGGGACACCCGACAGATGTTTTTC.

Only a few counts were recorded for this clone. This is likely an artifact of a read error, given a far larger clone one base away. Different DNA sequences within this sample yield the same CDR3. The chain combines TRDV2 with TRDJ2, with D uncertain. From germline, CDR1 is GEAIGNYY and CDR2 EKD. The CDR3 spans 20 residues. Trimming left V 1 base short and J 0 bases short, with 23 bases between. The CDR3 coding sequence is TGTGCCTGTGACACGGTCCTGCCGGATCCCTCCTTGGCTTTGACAGCACAACTCTTCTTT. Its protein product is CACDTVLPDPSLALTAQLFF.

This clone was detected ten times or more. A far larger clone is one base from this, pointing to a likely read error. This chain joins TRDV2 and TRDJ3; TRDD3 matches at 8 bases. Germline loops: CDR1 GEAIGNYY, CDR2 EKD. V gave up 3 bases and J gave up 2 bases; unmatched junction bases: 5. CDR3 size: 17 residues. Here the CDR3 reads CACDGLGDPWDTRQMFF. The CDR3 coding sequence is TGTGCCTGTGACGGGCTGGGGGACCCCTGGGACACCCGACAGATGTTTTTC.

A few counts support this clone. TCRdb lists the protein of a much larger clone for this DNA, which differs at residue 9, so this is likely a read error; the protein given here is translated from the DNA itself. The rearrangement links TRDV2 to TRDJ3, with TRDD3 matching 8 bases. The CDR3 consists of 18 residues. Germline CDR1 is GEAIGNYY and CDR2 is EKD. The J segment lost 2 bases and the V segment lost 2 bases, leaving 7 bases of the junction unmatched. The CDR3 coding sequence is TGTGCCTGTGACAAAGTACTGGGGGGTACCTGGGACACCCGACAGATGTTTTTC. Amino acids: CACDKVLGGTWDTRQMFF.

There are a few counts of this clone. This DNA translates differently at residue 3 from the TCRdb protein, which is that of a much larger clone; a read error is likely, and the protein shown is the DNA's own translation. The CDR3 here is CARDVLGDTPAQLFF. The CDR3 DNA reads TGTGCCCGTGACGTACTGGGGGATACTCCAGCACAACTCTTCTTT. This chain connects TRDV2 to TRDJ2; 12 bases are a match to TRDD3. Germline V lookup: CDR1 GEAIGNYY, CDR2 EKD. There are 15 residues in the CDR3.

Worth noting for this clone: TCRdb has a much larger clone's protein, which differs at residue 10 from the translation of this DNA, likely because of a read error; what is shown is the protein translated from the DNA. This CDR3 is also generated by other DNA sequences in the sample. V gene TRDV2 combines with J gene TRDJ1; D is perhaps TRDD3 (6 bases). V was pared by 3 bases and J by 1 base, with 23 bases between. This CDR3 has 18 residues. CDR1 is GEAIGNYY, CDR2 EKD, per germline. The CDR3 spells CACDAGVHYLGITDKLIF. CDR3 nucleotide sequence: TGTGCCTGTGACGCCGGGGTACATTACTTGGGGATCACCGATAAACTCATCTTT.

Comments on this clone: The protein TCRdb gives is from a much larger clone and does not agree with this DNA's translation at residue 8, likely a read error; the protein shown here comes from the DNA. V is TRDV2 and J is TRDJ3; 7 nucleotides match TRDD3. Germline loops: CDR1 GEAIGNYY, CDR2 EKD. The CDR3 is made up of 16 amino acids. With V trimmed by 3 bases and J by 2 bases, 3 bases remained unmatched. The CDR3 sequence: CACDWGSPWDTRQMFF. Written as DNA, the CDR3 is TGTGCCTGTGACTGGGGGAGCCCCTGGGACACCCGACAGATGTTTTTC.

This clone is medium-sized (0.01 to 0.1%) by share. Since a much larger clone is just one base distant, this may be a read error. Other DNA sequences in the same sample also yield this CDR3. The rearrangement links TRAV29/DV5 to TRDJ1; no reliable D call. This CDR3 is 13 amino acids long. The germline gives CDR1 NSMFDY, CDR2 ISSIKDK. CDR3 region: CAAREKRADKLIF. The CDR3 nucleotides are TGCGCAGCAAGGGAGAAAAGGGCCGATAAACTCATCTTT.

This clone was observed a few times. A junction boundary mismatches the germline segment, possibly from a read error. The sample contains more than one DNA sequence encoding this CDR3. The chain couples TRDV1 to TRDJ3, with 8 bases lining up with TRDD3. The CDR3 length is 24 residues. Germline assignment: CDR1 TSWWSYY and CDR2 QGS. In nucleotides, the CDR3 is TGTGCTCTTGGGGTCCTCCCCTTCTTCCAGAACTGGGGGTTAAGCTCCCGGGACACCCGACAGATGTTCTTC. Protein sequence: CALGVLPFFQNWGLSSRDTRQMFF.

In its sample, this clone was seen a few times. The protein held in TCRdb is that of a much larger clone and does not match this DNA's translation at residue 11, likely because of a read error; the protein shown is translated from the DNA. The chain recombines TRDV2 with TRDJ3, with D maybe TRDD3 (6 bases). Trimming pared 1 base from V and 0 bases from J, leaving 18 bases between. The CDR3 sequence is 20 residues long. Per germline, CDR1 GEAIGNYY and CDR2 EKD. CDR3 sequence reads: CACDTKPLDTNSWDTRQMFF. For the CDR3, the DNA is TGTGCCTGTGACACGAAACCCTTGGATACTAACTCCTGGGACACCCGACAGATGTTTTTC.

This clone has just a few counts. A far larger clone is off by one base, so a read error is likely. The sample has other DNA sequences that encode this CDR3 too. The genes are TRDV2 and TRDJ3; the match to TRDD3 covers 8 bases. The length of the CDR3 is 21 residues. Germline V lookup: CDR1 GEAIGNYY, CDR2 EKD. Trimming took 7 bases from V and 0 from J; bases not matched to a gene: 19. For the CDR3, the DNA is TGTGCCTGCGCATCCCTACTGGGGGCCCGAACCAGCTCCTGGGACACCCGACAGATGTTTTTC. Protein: CACASLLGARTSSWDTRQMFF.

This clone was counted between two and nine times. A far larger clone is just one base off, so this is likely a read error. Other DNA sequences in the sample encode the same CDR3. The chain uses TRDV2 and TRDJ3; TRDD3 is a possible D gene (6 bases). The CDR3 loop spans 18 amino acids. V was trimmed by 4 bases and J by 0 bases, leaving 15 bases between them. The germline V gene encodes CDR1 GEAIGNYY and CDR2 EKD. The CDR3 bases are TGTGCCTGTGATACCTGGGGATCAAGCTCCTGGGACACCCGACAGATGTTTTTC. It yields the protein CACDTWGSSSWDTRQMFF.

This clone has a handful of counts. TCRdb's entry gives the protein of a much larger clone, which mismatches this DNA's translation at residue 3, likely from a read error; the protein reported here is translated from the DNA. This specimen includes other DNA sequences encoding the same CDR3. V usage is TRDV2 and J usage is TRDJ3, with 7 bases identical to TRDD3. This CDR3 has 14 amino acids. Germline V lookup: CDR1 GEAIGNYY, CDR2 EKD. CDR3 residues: CARDTWGPARQMFF. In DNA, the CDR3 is TGTGCCCGTGACACCTGGGGGCCGGCCCGACAGATGTTTTTC.